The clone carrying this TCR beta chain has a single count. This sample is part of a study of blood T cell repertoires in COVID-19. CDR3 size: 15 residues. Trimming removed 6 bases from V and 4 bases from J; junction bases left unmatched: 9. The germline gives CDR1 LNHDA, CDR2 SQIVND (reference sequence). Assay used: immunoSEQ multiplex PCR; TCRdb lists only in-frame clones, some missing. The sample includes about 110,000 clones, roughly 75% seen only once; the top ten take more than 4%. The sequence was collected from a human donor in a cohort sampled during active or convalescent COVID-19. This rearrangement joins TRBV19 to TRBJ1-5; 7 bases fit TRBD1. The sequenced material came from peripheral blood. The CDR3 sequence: CASSRRDRVNQPQHF. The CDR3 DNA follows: TGTGCCAGTAGCCGGCGGGACAGAGTAAATCAGCCCCAGCATTTT.